These 14 T cell receptor beta chains came from one sample sequenced in a study of a mutant IDH1 vaccine in newly diagnosed glioma. Their specific antigens are unknown. The time point was: week 23, last vaccination. Doses consisted of 300 ug of mutant IDH1 20-mer peptide each, paired with topical imiquimod. Produced via immunoSEQ multiplex PCR; TCRdb's table is partial and in-frame only. There are 50,000 to 85,000 clones in the sample; about 87% occur only once, and more than 10% lies in the top ten. The material was PBMCs, obtained from a glioma patient whose treatment included an IDH1 peptide vaccine. The receptors were sampled from a man between 18 and 35 years old with glioma.

The chain combines TRBV5-6 with TRBJ1-5; possibly TRBD1 for D (5 bases). The CDR3 sequence is 16 residues long. V lost 4 bases and J 3 bases, leaving 17 bases between the germline ends. Per the germline V gene, CDR1 is SGHDT and CDR2 is YYEEEE. As DNA, the CDR3 is TGTGCCAGCAGCCTCCGGTCGGGGGTTTACAATCAGCCCCAGCATTTT. It codes for CASSLRSGVYNQPQHF.

The chain has TRBV19 and TRBJ2-3; either TRBD1 or TRBD2 may supply D (6 bases each). The V gene lost 5 bases and the J gene lost 0 bases, with 9 bases spanning the gap. The CDR3 runs to 14 residues. Germline V CDR1 and CDR2: LNHDA, SQIVND (reference sequence). CDR3 DNA: TGTGCCAGTAGTTGGGGGGCTAGCACAGATACGCAGTATTTT. Translation: CASSWGASTDTQYF. Combining the CDR3 with reference TRBV19 and TRBJ2-3 gives the whole variable domain DGGITQSPKYLFRKEGQNVTLSCEQNLNHDAMYWYRQDPGQGLRLIYYSQIVNDFQKGDIAEGYSVSREKKESFPLTVTSAQKNPTAFYLCASSWGASTDTQYFGPGTRLTVL.

The chain carries TRBV5-1 and TRBJ1-1; D may be TRBD1 (5 bases). CDR3 length equals 17 residues. Trimming shortened V by 0 bases and J by 0 bases, and 15 bases separated the two germline ends. Looked up from germline, CDR1 is SGHRS and CDR2 is YFSETQ. Here the CDR3 reads CASSLARGAVMNTEAFF. The CDR3 DNA is TGCGCCAGCAGCTTGGCAAGGGGCGCGGTGATGAACACTGAAGCTTTCTTT.

The rearrangement links TRBV7-2 to TRBJ2-5; TRBD1 might be the D (6 bases). Looked up from germline, CDR1 is SGHTA and CDR2 is FQGNSA. V was shortened by 4 bases and J by 2 bases, with 17 bases between the two germline ends. This CDR3 has 16 amino acids. CDR3 bases: TGTGCCAGCAGCTCACAAACCGGGACAATGCAAGAGACCCAGTACTTC. Protein sequence: CASSSQTGTMQETQYF.

The chain recombines TRBV5-1 with TRBJ1-1; D is perhaps TRBD1 (6 bases). Germline V CDR1 and CDR2: SGHRS, YFSETQ. The CDR3 has 13 residues. Trimming cost V 0 bases and J 6 bases, with 9 bases left between them. The CDR3 sequence: CASSLEGVAEAFF. The CDR3 coding sequence is TGCGCCAGCAGCTTGGAGGGGGTCGCTGAAGCTTTCTTT.

The rearrangement uses TRBV18 and TRBJ1-2; 8 nucleotides agree with TRBD1. The CDR3 consists of 19 residues. V lost 3 bases to trimming and J lost 3 bases; unmatched junction nucleotides: 18. Germline CDR1 is KGHSH and CDR2 is LQKENI. The CDR3 loop reads CASSPRQGAISLGDYGYTF. CDR3 DNA: TGTGCCAGCTCACCCCGGCAGGGGGCGATCTCTTTAGGGGACTATGGCTACACCTTC.

V gene TRBV5-1 combines with J gene TRBJ2-7, with 8 positions matching TRBD1. V trimming: 4 bases; J trimming: 0 bases; junction bases outside the gene matches: 6. Germline lookup yields CDR1 SGHRS and CDR2 YFSETQ. The CDR3 totals 15 residues. CDR3 nucleotides: TGCGCCAGCAGCCCGGGACAGGTCCCCTCCTACGAGCAGTACTTC. Residues: CASSPGQVPSYEQYF.

V is TRBV7-9 and J is TRBJ2-2, with D hard to call. V was pared by 3 bases and J by 5 bases, with 10 bases between. Germline CDR1 reads SEHNR; CDR2 reads FQNEAQ (reference sequence). This CDR3 has 14 amino acids. CDR3 sequence (DNA): TGTGCCAGCAGCTTCGAGTTAGAAACCGGGGAGCTGTTTTTT. Translating gives CASSFELETGELFF. The full variable domain, in which reference TRBV7-9 and TRBJ2-2 provide the parts outside the CDR3, is DTGVSQNPRHKITKRGQNVTFRCDPISEHNRLYWYRQTLGQGPEFLTYFQNEAQLEKSRLLSDRFSAERPKGSFSTLEIQRTEQGDSAMYLCASSFELETGELFFGEGSRLTVL.

The chain employs TRBV13 and TRBJ1-6, with 8 bases lining up with TRBD1. With V trimmed by 4 bases and J by 3 bases, 8 bases remained unmatched. The CDR3 totals 17 residues. Per germline, CDR1 PRHDT and CDR2 FYEKMQ (reference sequence). CDR3 sequence reads: CASSSSRGRNYNSPLHF. The CDR3 DNA sequence: TGTGCCAGCAGCTCCTCCAGGGGGCGCAACTATAATTCACCCCTCCACTTT. Combining the CDR3 with reference TRBV13 and TRBJ1-6 gives the whole variable domain AAGVIQSPRHLIKEKRETATLKCYPIPRHDTVYWYQQGPGQDPQFLISFYEKMQSDKGSIPDRFSAQQFSDYHSELNMSSLELGDSALYFCASSSSRGRNYNSPLHFGNGTRLTVT.

The chain carries TRBV2 and TRBJ2-6; D uncertain. The V end lost 2 bases, the J end lost 1 base, and 3 bases lay between the germline ends. CDR3 length equals 14 residues. Looked up from germline, CDR1 is SNHLY and CDR2 is FYNNEI. CDR3 loop: CASSERSGANVLTF. For the CDR3, the DNA is TGTGCCAGCAGTGAACGGTCTGGGGCCAACGTCCTGACTTTC.

The rearrangement joins TRBV2 to TRBJ1-5; D might be TRBD1 (6 bases). CDR1 and CDR2 from the germline V gene are SNHLY and FYNNEI. The CDR3 runs to 15 residues. Trimming cost V 5 bases and J 4 bases, with 15 bases left between them. The CDR3 sequence: CASSSQGLWNQPQHF. The CDR3 DNA sequence: TGTGCCAGCAGTTCACAGGGACTCTGGAATCAGCCCCAGCATTTT.

The chain joins TRBV10-2 to TRBJ1-1; unclear D gene. Germline V gives CDR1 WSHSY, CDR2 SAAADI. V lost 8 bases to trimming and J lost 0 bases, with 25 bases between them. The CDR3 is 18 amino acids. DNA for the CDR3: TGCGCCAGCCTTAGACCATCCGTGGTTTTACCCATGAACACTGAAGCTTTCTTT. Its translation: CASLRPSVVLPMNTEAFF.

The V and J genes are TRBV2 and TRBJ1-1; the D is unclear. The CDR3 covers 12 residues. Germline values: CDR1 SNHLY, CDR2 FYNNEI. With 7 bases removed from V and 7 bases from J, the gap between germline ends came to 13 bases. The CDR3 here is CASKVWGLEAFF. The CDR3 DNA follows: TGTGCCAGCAAAGTTTGGGGTCTTGAAGCTTTCTTT.

The genes are TRBV9 and TRBJ1-2; D may be TRBD1 (6 bases). V lost 4 bases, J lost 3 bases, and 13 bases lay in between. Germline V gene sequence: CDR1 SGDLS, CDR2 YYNGEE. There are 14 residues in the CDR3. The CDR3, as DNA: TGTGCCAGCAGCCCCGTTGAGGGGGACTATGGCTACACCTTC. It encodes CASSPVEGDYGYTF.